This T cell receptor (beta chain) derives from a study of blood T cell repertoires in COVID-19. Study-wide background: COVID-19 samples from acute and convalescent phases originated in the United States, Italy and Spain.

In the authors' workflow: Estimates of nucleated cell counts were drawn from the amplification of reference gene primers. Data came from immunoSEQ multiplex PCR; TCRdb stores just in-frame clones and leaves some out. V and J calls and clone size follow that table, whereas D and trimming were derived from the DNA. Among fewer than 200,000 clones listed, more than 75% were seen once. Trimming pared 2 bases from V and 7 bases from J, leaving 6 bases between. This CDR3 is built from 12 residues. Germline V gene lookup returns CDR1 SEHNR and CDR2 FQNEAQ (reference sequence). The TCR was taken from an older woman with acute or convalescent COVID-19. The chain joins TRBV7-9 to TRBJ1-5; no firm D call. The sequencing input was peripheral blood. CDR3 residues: CASSLPQQPQHF. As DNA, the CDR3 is TGTGCCAGCAGCTTACCCCAACAGCCCCAGCATTTT. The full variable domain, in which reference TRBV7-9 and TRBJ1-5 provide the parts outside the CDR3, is DTGVSQNPRHKITKRGQNVTFRCDPISEHNRLYWYRQTLGQGPEFLTYFQNEAQLEKSRLLSDRFSAERPKGSFSTLEIQRTEQGDSAMYLCASSLPQQPQHFGDGTRLSIL.